This T cell receptor (beta chain) was observed in a study of post-analysis software for immune sequencing data. Whole-study findings and limits: Patients carried roughly 5 TRBV segments more frequently than controls did, and TRBV5-6, TRBV5-1 and TRBV20-1 were among them.

cDNA libraries for TCR beta contained unique molecular identifiers. MiXCR, applied by TCRdb to the PCR reads, yields one record per CDR3 protein. The sample shows around 260,000 distinct CDR3 sequences, 36% of them seen only once. The CDR3 is made up of 12 amino acids. The germline CDR1 and CDR2 sequences are SGHAT and FQNNGV. V was pared by 11 bases and J by 5 bases, with 16 bases between. This clonotype appeared many times. Its antigen remains unidentified. The V and J genes are TRBV11-2 and TRBJ2-7; D gene ambiguous. Sequenced sample: blood. This receptor was identified in a girl aged 5-17 years with multiple sclerosis. CDR3 loop: CAARQQINEQYF. CDR3 bases: TGTGCCGCTCGACAACAGATCAACGAGCAGTACTTC.